This T cell receptor beta chain was obtained from a study of blood T cell repertoires in COVID-19. Study overall: The United States, Italy and Spain were the sources of the acute and convalescent COVID-19 samples. Sample material is recorded as cDNA or gDNA derived from T cells, B-cell-depleted T cells, or PBMCs.

The authors' processing: Amplification of reference gene primers was used by the study to estimate nucleated cell counts. Method: immunoSEQ multiplex PCR; TCRdb's copy keeps in-frame clones and lacks some. The DNA gave D and trimming, while V, J and clone size come from that table. The sample carries under 250,000 clones, around 79% recorded once. Germline lookup yields CDR1 SGHNT and CDR2 YENEEA. CDR3 size: 14 residues. V was cut by 6 bases and J by 9 bases, with 15 bases left in between. Patients at the Seattle site were enrolled during active infection and followed longitudinally. Sequencing was performed on peripheral blood. The chain links TRBV11-3 to TRBJ1-6; possible D gene TRBD1, 5 bases. The TCR comes from a middle-aged woman with COVID-19, enrolled during active disease. Written as DNA, the CDR3 is TGTGCCAGCAGTTCAGGACGGGGGGGTTCACCCCTCCACTTT. Amino acid sequence: CASSSGRGGSPLHF. Filled out from reference TRBV11-3 and TRBJ1-6, the complete variable domain reads EAGVVQSPRYKIIEKKQPVAFWCNPISGHNTLYWYLQNLGQGPELLIRYENEEAVDDSQLPKDRFSAERLKGVDSTLKIQPAELGDSAVYLCASSSGRGGSPLHFGNGTRLTVT.